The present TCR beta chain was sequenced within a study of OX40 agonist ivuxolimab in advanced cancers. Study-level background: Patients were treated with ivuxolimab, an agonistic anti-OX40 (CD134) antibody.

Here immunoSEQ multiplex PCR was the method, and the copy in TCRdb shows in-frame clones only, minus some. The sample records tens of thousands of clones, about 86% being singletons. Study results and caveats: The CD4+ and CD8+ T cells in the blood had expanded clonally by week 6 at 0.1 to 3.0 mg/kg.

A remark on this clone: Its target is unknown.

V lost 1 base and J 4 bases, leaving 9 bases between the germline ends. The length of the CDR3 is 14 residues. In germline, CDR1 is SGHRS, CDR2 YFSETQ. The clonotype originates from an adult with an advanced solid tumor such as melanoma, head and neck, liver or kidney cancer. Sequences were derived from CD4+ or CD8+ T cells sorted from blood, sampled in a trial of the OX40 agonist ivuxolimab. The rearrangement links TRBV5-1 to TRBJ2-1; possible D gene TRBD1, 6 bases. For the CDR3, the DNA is TGCGCCAGCAGCTTGCAGGGGTCATACAATGAGCAGTTCTTC. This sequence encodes CASSLQGSYNEQFF.